This T cell receptor (beta chain) originates from a study of follicular helper T cells after annual influenza vaccination. This sample's time point: 2014-2015 season, pre-vaccination. Excluded were substance abuse, HIV/AIDS, active cancer, immunomodulatory drugs and active illness. Germline CDR1 reads LNHDA; CDR2 reads SQIVND (reference sequence). V lost 1 base, J lost 2 bases, and 10 bases lay in between. The CDR3 loop spans 15 amino acids. Produced via immunoSEQ multiplex PCR; TCRdb's table is partial and in-frame only. The profile shows approximately 30,000 clones, around 80% of them singletons. The receptor comes from an adult who received the influenza vaccine. The sample was CXCR5+ CD38- circulating T follicular helper cells from blood, taken on the day of influenza vaccination. Regarding subset: circulating Tfh, non-naive CD4+CXCR5+PD-1+ (ICOS+CD38+ or ICOS-CD38-). The V call is TRBV19, the J call TRBJ2-3; no firm D call. Here the CDR3 DNA reads TGTGCCAGTAGTATAGGTAGCCCCACCACAGATACGCAGTATTTT. Translating it yields CASSIGSPTTDTQYF.